The 15 T cell receptor beta chains in this list originate from one sample, sequenced in a study of T cell responses to AZD1222 COVID-19 vaccine. Method: immunoSEQ multiplex PCR; TCRdb's copy keeps in-frame clones and lacks some. The table shows about 83,000 clones, with roughly nine tenths occurring only once. Sequenced material: peripheral blood, taken on day 0 of AZD1222 vaccination. The receptors come from an adult in good health.

This clone showed up just once. The CDR3 DNA sequence: TGCGCCAGCAGCCAAGGGCACAGGTTGGGAGAGACCCAGTACTTC. Its protein product is CASSQGHRLGETQYF. V is TRBV4-3 and J is TRBJ2-5, with D maybe TRBD1 (5 bases). In germline, CDR1 is LGHNA, CDR2 YSLEER. CDR3 length equals 15 residues. The ends were cut back, 1 base at V and 4 bases at J, with 13 bases in the middle.

The V call is TRBV6-5, the J call TRBJ2-1, with D perhaps assigned TRBD1 or TRBD2 (5 bases each). V lost 6 bases, J lost 3 bases, and 9 bases lay in between. CDR1 and CDR2 from the germline V gene are MNHEY and SVGAGI. The CDR3 is 13 amino acids. CDR3 sequence reads: CASRVGDYNEQFF. CDR3 DNA: TGTGCCAGCAGAGTGGGGGACTACAATGAGCAGTTCTTC.

The chain combines TRBV6-2 or TRBV6-3 with TRBJ1-2; TRBD1 matches 7 bases. Germline CDR1 is MNHEY and CDR2 is SVGEGT. The CDR3 loop spans 14 amino acids. V lost 2 bases, J lost 3 bases, and 3 bases stayed unmatched. The DNA for the CDR3 is TGTGCCAGCAGTTACCGACAGGGCGACTATGGCTACACCTTC. It translates to CASSYRQGDYGYTF.

The CDR3 protein is CASSFGTGPNTIYF. Here the CDR3 DNA reads TGTGCCAGCAGTTTTGGGACAGGTCCAAACACCATATATTTT. This chain uses TRBV28 with TRBJ1-3, with 8 bases that match TRBD1. This CDR3 spans 14 amino acids. V gave up 3 bases and J gave up 6 bases; unmatched junction bases: 4. Germline loops: CDR1 MDHEN, CDR2 SYDVKM. The complete variable domain, with remaining parts taken from reference TRBV28 and TRBJ1-3, reads DVKVTQSSRYLVKRTGEKVFLECVQDMDHENMFWYRQDPGLGLRLIYFSYDVKMKEKGDIPEGYSVSREKKERFSLILESASTNQTSMYLCASSFGTGPNTIYFGEGSWLTVV.

This clone was seen a single time. J is TRBJ2-2 and V is TRBV4-2, with D possibly TRBD2 on 6 matching bases. This CDR3 has 17 amino acids. Trimming stripped 5 bases from V and 0 bases from J, with 16 bases between. CDR1 and CDR2 (germline): LGHNA, YNFKEQ. CDR3 loop: CASSSLTGLSNTGELFF. The CDR3, as DNA: TGTGCCAGCAGCTCTCTGACGGGACTCTCGAACACCGGGGAGCTGTTTTTT.

V and J are TRBV4-2 and TRBJ2-2; the D gene is possibly TRBD1 (6 bases). The CDR3 sequence is 16 residues long. The V and J ends lost 4 bases and 0 bases respectively, with 12 bases between them. Germline CDR1 is LGHNA and CDR2 is YNFKEQ. The CDR3 DNA reads TGTGCCAGCAGCCCAGACAGGAACCCGAACACCGGGGAGCTGTTTTTT. It translates to CASSPDRNPNTGELFF.

The chain carries TRBV13 and TRBJ2-7; 9 bases align to TRBD2. Germline V gene lookup returns CDR1 PRHDT and CDR2 FYEKMQ (reference sequence). CDR3 length: 14 amino acids. V lost 7 bases and J lost 3; bases outside the gene matches: 7. The CDR3 protein is CASTSLSGSYEQYF. The CDR3 DNA sequence: TGTGCCAGCACCTCCCTTAGCGGGAGCTACGAGCAGTACTTC. Together with reference TRBV13 and TRBJ2-7, the CDR3 gives the full variable domain: AAGVIQSPRHLIKEKRETATLKCYPIPRHDTVYWYQQGPGQDPQFLISFYEKMQSDKGSIPDRFSAQQFSDYHSELNMSSLELGDSALYFCASTSLSGSYEQYFGPGTRLTVT.

The chain uses TRBV27 and TRBJ1-2; 9 positions match TRBD1. Trimming cost V 5 bases and J 1 base; bases outside gene matches: 5. The CDR3 is 15 residues long. Per the germline V gene, CDR1 is MNHEY and CDR2 is SMNVEV (reference sequence). CDR3 amino acids: CASSAQGQGNYGYTF. CDR3 nucleotides: TGTGCCAGCAGTGCGCAGGGACAGGGTAACTATGGCTACACCTTC.

The chain combines TRBV6-4 with TRBJ2-1; 9 bases are a match to TRBD1. CDR1 MRHNA and CDR2 SNTAGT come from the germline V gene. This CDR3 has 15 residues. The J segment lost 3 bases and the V segment lost 3 bases, leaving 3 bases of the junction unmatched. The CDR3 sequence: CASSEGQGGYNEQFF. Here the CDR3 DNA reads TGTGCCAGCAGTGAGGGACAGGGTGGCTACAATGAGCAGTTCTTC.

The rearrangement joins TRBV4-1 to TRBJ2-3; tentative D call: TRBD2 (5 bases). The CDR3 is 16 amino acids. CDR1 and CDR2 (germline): MGHRA, YSYEKL. V lost 0 bases and J 6 bases, leaving 16 bases between the germline ends. The CDR3 nucleotides are TGCGCCAGCAGCCAAGAAGTCGGGATTTCCGGGGATACGCAGTATTTT. This sequence encodes CASSQEVGISGDTQYF.

V and J are TRBV28 and TRBJ1-2; maybe TRBD1 (5 bases). The CDR3 consists of 12 residues. Germline V gene sequence: CDR1 MDHEN, CDR2 SYDVKM. V dropped 7 bases and J dropped 8 bases, with 14 bases sitting between them. The CDR3 reads CASTLGGYGYTF. CDR3 nucleotide sequence: TGTGCCAGCACCCTCGGGGGTTACGGCTACACCTTC.

J is TRBJ2-7 and V is TRBV27, with D tentatively TRBD1 (6 bases). The germline gives CDR1 MNHEY, CDR2 SMNVEV (reference sequence). Trimming took 5 bases from V and 2 from J, leaving 13 bases between them. CDR3 length equals 14 residues. The CDR3 region has the DNA TGTGCCAGCAGTCGAAATGAGGGGGCCTACGAGCAGTACTTC. It is translated as CASSRNEGAYEQYF.

The chain joins TRBV9 to TRBJ1-6; D ambiguous. This CDR3 region has 17 residues. The germline gives CDR1 SGDLS, CDR2 YYNGEE. The V and J ends lost 2 bases and 7 bases respectively, with 19 bases between them. DNA for the CDR3: TGTGCCAGCAGCGTGGAGGTTATACTACAGCCCAATTCACCCCTCCACTTT. The encoded protein is CASSVEVILQPNSPLHF.

The chain recombines TRBV4-2 with TRBJ1-4, with D possibly TRBD1 on 5 matching bases. The V and J ends lost 6 bases and 2 bases respectively, with 10 bases between them. The CDR3 spans 14 residues. Germline loops: CDR1 LGHNA, CDR2 YNFKEQ. CDR3 bases: TGTGCCAGCAGATGGGACGGGACTAATGAAAAACTGTTTTTT. This sequence encodes CASRWDGTNEKLFF.

This chain uses TRBV4-3 with TRBJ2-7; 7 nucleotides match TRBD1. The V and J ends lost 0 bases and 6 bases, in that order; junction bases with no gene match: 2. From germline, CDR1 is LGHNA and CDR2 YSLEER. The length of the CDR3 is 13 residues. CDR3 residues: CASSQEHRGEQYF. CDR3 in DNA: TGCGCCAGCAGCCAAGAACACAGGGGCGAGCAGTACTTC.